One and the same sample provided the 18 T cell receptor beta chains below, sequenced in a study of blood T cell repertoires in COVID-19. Generated by immunoSEQ multiplex PCR, the TCRdb table keeps only in-frame clones and is missing some. Among 190,000 or so clones listed, about 86% were seen once. The specimen sequenced was peripheral blood. These receptors all stem from a woman aged 65 to 85 with acute or convalescent COVID-19.

The chain joins TRBV2 to TRBJ2-1; TRBD1 aligns across 10 bases. The V segment lost 6 bases and the J segment 4 bases; nucleotides outside the gene matches: 9. Germline values: CDR1 SNHLY, CDR2 FYNNEI. The length of the CDR3 is 16 residues. The CDR3 sequence: CASRWGQGRLYNEQFF. CDR3 bases: TGTGCCAGCAGGTGGGGACAGGGGCGGTTATACAATGAGCAGTTCTTC.

This clone was found once. The chain has TRBV29-1 and TRBJ1-1; D is ambiguous. The CDR3 extends over 11 amino acids. The germline gives CDR1 SQVTM, CDR2 ANQGSEA. Between the trimmed V and J ends, which lost 3 bases and 7 bases, there was a span of 9 bases. As DNA, the CDR3 is TGCAGCGTTGATGGTCCGGGTGAAGCTTTCTTT. Protein sequence: CSVDGPGEAFF.

This sequence joins TRBV3-1 (or the pseudogene TRBV3-2) and TRBJ2-1; 8 bases are a match to TRBD2. The CDR3 length is 12 residues. The V gene's germline CDR1 is LGHDT and CDR2 YNNKEL (reference sequence). The V and J ends lost 4 bases and 9 bases, in that order; junction bases with no gene match: 2. The CDR3 sequence: CASSRREGEQFF. CDR3 nucleotide sequence: TGTGCCAGCAGCCGCCGGGAGGGTGAGCAGTTCTTC.

This sequence joins TRBV3-1 (or the pseudogene TRBV3-2) and TRBJ1-3; D possibly corresponds to TRBD1 (5 bases). This CDR3 comprises 15 residues. Germline V gene data show CDR1 as LGHDT and CDR2 as YNNKEL (reference sequence). Trimming cost V 1 base and J 2 bases, with 9 bases left between them. CDR3 region: CASSQGEGAGNTIYF. The CDR3 DNA follows: TGTGCCAGCAGCCAAGGAGAAGGGGCTGGAAACACCATATATTTT.

The chain combines TRBV3-1 (or the pseudogene TRBV3-2) with TRBJ1-5; TRBD1 is a possible D gene (5 bases). V lost 3 bases to trimming and J lost 1 base, with 7 bases between them. The CDR3 is 14 amino acids. Germline V gene sequence: CDR1 LGHDT, CDR2 YNNKEL (reference sequence). As DNA, the CDR3 is TGTGCCAGCAGCCAGGGGCTGAGCAATCAGCCCCAGCATTTT. Encoded protein: CASSQGLSNQPQHF.

The rearrangement joins TRBV7-2 to TRBJ2-7; no clear D gene. The ends were cut back, 1 base at V and 7 bases at J, with 11 bases in the middle. This CDR3 spans 13 amino acids. CDR1 SGHTA and CDR2 FQGNSA come from the germline V gene. CDR3 region: CASSLVLSGEQYF. CDR3 in DNA: TGTGCCAGCAGCTTAGTACTTTCCGGGGAGCAGTACTTC. The full variable domain, completed using reference TRBV7-2 and TRBJ2-7, is GAGVSQSPSNKVTEKGKDVELRCDPISGHTALYWYRQSLGQGLEFLIYFQGNSAPDKSGLPSDRFSAERTGGSVSTLTIQRTQQEDSAVYLCASSLVLSGEQYFGPGTRLTVT.

The chain carries TRBV7-9 and TRBJ2-7; 9 positions match TRBD2. The CDR3 runs 14 residues. Unmatched junction bases numbered 4, after V lost 3 bases and J lost 4 bases. From germline, CDR1 is SEHNR and CDR2 FQNEAQ (reference sequence). This CDR3 is CASSFRLAGYEQYF. CDR3 DNA: TGTGCCAGCAGCTTTCGGCTAGCGGGATACGAGCAGTACTTC.

The V gene is TRBV7-2, the J gene TRBJ1-1, with 11 bases lining up with TRBD1. After removal of 7 bases from V and 1 base from J, the junction contained 5 bases not matched to a gene. Germline assignment: CDR1 SGHTA and CDR2 FQGNSA. This CDR3 is built from 15 residues. The CDR3 protein is CASIRTGGGNTEAFF. In nucleotides, the CDR3 is TGTGCCAGCATCAGGACAGGGGGCGGGAACACTGAAGCTTTCTTT.

This chain joins TRBV3-1 (or the pseudogene TRBV3-2) and TRBJ2-2, with a possible D match to TRBD2 (6 bases). The length of the CDR3 is 13 residues. V lost 2 bases, J lost 7 bases, and 8 bases lay in between. Germline CDR1 and CDR2: LGHDT and YNNKEL (reference sequence). The CDR3 sequence is CASSQLGGGELFF. The CDR3 DNA is TGTGCCAGCAGCCAACTGGGAGGCGGGGAGCTGTTTTTT.

The chain joins TRBV5-1 to TRBJ2-7; perhaps TRBD1 as D (6 bases). The V end was cut by 4 bases, the J end by 5 bases, with 19 bases between. This CDR3 region has 15 residues. Germline CDR1 SGHRS, CDR2 YFSETQ. The CDR3 sequence is CASSPGRGGVHEQYF. Written as DNA, the CDR3 is TGCGCCAGCAGCCCGGGCAGGGGCGGAGTGCACGAGCAGTACTTC. Combining the CDR3 with reference TRBV5-1 and TRBJ2-7 gives the whole variable domain KAGVTQTPRYLIKTRGQQVTLSCSPISGHRSVSWYQQTPGQGLQFLFEYFSETQRNKGNFPGRFSGRQFSNSRSEMNVSTLELGDSALYLCASSPGRGGVHEQYFGPGTRLTVT.

V and J are TRBV7-2 and TRBJ1-1; D call uncertain. V was clipped by 5 bases and J by 7 bases, with 8 bases between them. This CDR3 spans 11 amino acids. Germline CDR1 is SGHTA and CDR2 is FQGNSA. CDR3 nucleotide sequence: TGTGCCAGCAGCCCTCGTATTGAAGCTTTCTTT. This gives the protein CASSPRIEAFF.

The chain carries TRBV19 and TRBJ1-2; TRBD1 might be the D (6 bases). The germline gives CDR1 LNHDA, CDR2 SQIVND (reference sequence). This CDR3 comprises 16 residues. V was shortened by 5 bases and J by 0 bases, with 16 bases between the two germline ends. The CDR3 nucleotides are TGTGCCAGTAGTCCAAGGGGGACAACATCTAACTATGGCTACACCTTC. Protein: CASSPRGTTSNYGYTF.

The V and J genes are TRBV7-9 and TRBJ1-4; D is ambiguous. Trimming removed 5 bases from V and 7 bases from J, with 17 bases in between. This CDR3 is 15 amino acids long. Germline assignment: CDR1 SEHNR and CDR2 FQNEAQ (reference sequence). The CDR3 nucleotides read TGTGCCAGCAGCACATCAGGTGCCTATGGTGAAAAACTGTTTTTT. Its translation is CASSTSGAYGEKLFF. The full variable domain, its missing parts supplied by reference TRBV7-9 and TRBJ1-4, is DTGVSQNPRHKITKRGQNVTFRCDPISEHNRLYWYRQTLGQGPEFLTYFQNEAQLEKSRLLSDRFSAERPKGSFSTLEIQRTEQGDSAMYLCASSTSGAYGEKLFFGSGTQLSVL.

The chain is built from TRBV20-1 and TRBJ2-7; 9 nucleotides match TRBD2. Trimming at V came to 3 bases and at J to 2 bases, leaving 5 bases not matched to a gene. Germline-derived CDR1 and CDR2 are DFQATT and SNEGSKA (reference sequence). CDR3 length: 14 amino acids. In DNA, the CDR3 is TGCAGTGCTAGTAAGCGGGGGGACACCTACGAGCAGTACTTC. Translated, it gives CSASKRGDTYEQYF.

The chain combines TRBV5-1 with TRBJ1-2, with 8 bases identical to TRBD1. The CDR3 sequence is 16 residues long. J was trimmed by 2 bases and V by 5 bases; bases with no gene match: 11. The germline CDR1 and CDR2 sequences are SGHRS and YFSETQ. For the CDR3, the DNA is TGCGCCAGCAGACAGCAGACAGGGGAAGTCAACTATGGCTACACCTTC. Its protein product is CASRQQTGEVNYGYTF. The full variable domain, in which reference TRBV5-1 and TRBJ1-2 provide the parts outside the CDR3, is KAGVTQTPRYLIKTRGQQVTLSCSPISGHRSVSWYQQTPGQGLQFLFEYFSETQRNKGNFPGRFSGRQFSNSRSEMNVSTLELGDSALYLCASRQQTGEVNYGYTFGSGTRLTVV.

The rearrangement links TRBV18 to TRBJ2-5; D unresolved. The germline gives CDR1 KGHSH, CDR2 LQKENI. Trimming shortened V by 3 bases and J by 1 base, and 6 bases separated the two germline ends. This CDR3 comprises 13 residues. DNA of the CDR3: TGTGCCAGCTCACCGTACACCCAAGAGACCCAGTACTTC. Encoded protein: CASSPYTQETQYF.

This clone has only a few counts. The genes are TRBV7-8 and TRBJ1-2; TRBD1 matches at 8 bases. The CDR3 length is 14 residues. CDR1 and CDR2 (germline): SGHVS, FQNEAQ. J was trimmed by 8 bases and V by 5 bases; bases with no gene match: 10. CDR3 DNA sequence: TGTGCCAGCAGCCCCGGACAGGGAGGACGAGGCTACACCTTC. Translation gives CASSPGQGGRGYTF.

V usage is TRBV2 and J usage is TRBJ2-5, with D possibly matching TRBD2 (5 bases). CDR3 length equals 15 residues. The germline CDR1 and CDR2 sequences are SNHLY and FYNNEI. V was shortened by 6 bases and J by 5 bases, with 19 bases between the two germline ends. The CDR3 sequence is CASRGDPLVGETQYF. DNA for the CDR3: TGTGCCAGCAGGGGAGACCCCCTGGTAGGGGAGACCCAGTACTTC. Using reference TRBV2 and TRBJ2-5 for the parts outside the CDR3, the full variable domain is EPEVTQTPSHQVTQMGQEVILRCVPISNHLYFYWYRQILGQKVEFLVSFYNNEISEKSEIFDDQFSVERPDGSNFTLKIRSTKLEDSAMYFCASRGDPLVGETQYFGPGTRLLVL.